The 29 T cell receptor beta chains below were found in one sample sequenced in a study of beta chain features in type 1 diabetes. General observations from the study: Type 1 diabetes patients showed a moderate but significant shortening of TCRB CDR3s in all four CD4+ subsets.

All of the isolated RNA was reverse transcribed, so expressed TCRB transcripts were sequenced. The data were produced by immunoSEQ multiplex PCR, yet TCRdb's version contains in-frame clones alone and is incomplete. The data hold some 250,000 clones, with 14% observed a single time. No antigen is known for these receptors. Sequencing input: naive CD4+ T cells from blood. These TCRs come from a man aged 30 to 39 with type 1 diabetes.

As regards this clone: This CDR3 is also generated by other DNA sequences in the sample. The genes are TRBV30 and TRBJ1-5, with D perhaps TRBD1 (6 bases). V gave up 0 bases and J gave up 4 bases, with 7 bases separating them. CDR1 and CDR2 from the germline V gene are GTSNPN and SVGIG (reference sequence). The CDR3 extends over 13 amino acids. DNA for the CDR3: TGTGCCTGGAGTGTGCAGGGGAATCAGCCCCAGCATTTT. It translates to CAWSVQGNQPQHF.

The chain is built from TRBV9 and TRBJ2-3; D perhaps matches TRBD2 (5 bases). V gave up 4 bases and J gave up 5 bases, with 11 bases separating them. Germline-derived CDR1 and CDR2 are SGDLS and YYNGEE. The CDR3 totals 13 residues. The CDR3 reads CASSSLGRDTQYF. In nucleotides, the CDR3 is TGTGCCAGCAGCTCCCTGGGGAGAGATACGCAGTATTTT.

This sequence joins TRBV5-4 and TRBJ1-6; D possibly corresponds to TRBD1 (6 bases). CDR1 and CDR2 (germline): SGHNT, YYREEE (reference sequence). Deletions cut 4 bases from V and 8 bases from J, with 13 bases between. This CDR3 is 14 amino acids long. CDR3: CASSPSTGDSPLHF. CDR3 bases: TGTGCCAGCAGCCCTTCGACAGGAGATTCACCCCTCCACTTT. Supplemented by reference TRBV5-4 and TRBJ1-6, the full variable domain reads ETGVTQSPTHLIKTRGQQVTLRCSSQSGHNTVSWYQQALGQGPQFIFQYYREEENGRGNFPPRFSGLQFPNYSSELNVNALELDDSALYLCASSPSTGDSPLHFGNGTRLTVT.

Only a few counts were recorded for this clone. V and J are TRBV13 and TRBJ1-2, with 9 nucleotides matching TRBD1. This CDR3 region has 16 residues. The germline V gene encodes CDR1 PRHDT and CDR2 FYEKMQ (reference sequence). V lost 9 bases and J lost 8; bases outside the gene matches: 19. The CDR3 is CASAGTGTFVGRGYTF. Written as DNA, the CDR3 is TGTGCCAGTGCCGGGACAGGGACATTTGTGGGCAGAGGCTACACCTTC.

The chain has TRBV30 and TRBJ2-3; tentative D call: TRBD2 (6 bases). There are 13 residues in the CDR3. Trimming cost V 4 bases and J 2 bases, with 10 bases left between them. CDR1 is GTSNPN, CDR2 SVGIG, per germline (reference sequence). CDR3 region: CAWTGGVTDTQYF. The CDR3 nucleotides read TGTGCCTGGACAGGAGGGGTCACAGATACGCAGTATTTT.

This clone was counted only a few times. The V and J genes are TRBV6-5 and TRBJ1-1; D is uncertain. This CDR3 has 13 amino acids. Germline CDR1 reads MNHEY; CDR2 reads SVGAGI. Trimming pared 0 bases from V and 5 bases from J, leaving 7 bases between. The CDR3 DNA sequence: TGTGCCAGCAGTTACTCGAAGAGGACTGAAGCTTTCTTT. As protein: CASSYSKRTEAFF.

The chain joins TRBV30 to TRBJ1-5; D unresolved. CDR1 GTSNPN and CDR2 SVGIG come from the germline V gene (reference sequence). The ends were cut back, 0 bases at V and 7 bases at J, with 13 bases in the middle. The CDR3 consists of 14 residues. CDR3 in DNA: TGTGCCTGGAGTGTAAGAGGAACCCCCCAGCCCCAGCATTTT. Its protein is CAWSVRGTPQPQHF.

This sequence joins TRBV9 and TRBJ1-1, with 8 nucleotides matching TRBD1. The CDR3 sequence is 15 residues long. Unmatched junction bases numbered 4, after V lost 3 bases and J lost 0 bases. CDR1 and CDR2 from the germline V gene are SGDLS and YYNGEE. CDR3 bases: TGTGCCAGCAGCGCTCGGACAGGGATGAACACTGAAGCTTTCTTT. It encodes CASSARTGMNTEAFF.

In this sample, this clone turned up a few times. The chain employs TRBV7-9 and TRBJ2-1, with D maybe TRBD1 (6 bases). V was trimmed by 6 bases and J by 7 bases, leaving 13 bases between them. The CDR3 length is 13 residues. Germline V CDR1 and CDR2: SEHNR, FQNEAQ (reference sequence). CDR3 sequence (DNA): TGTGCCAGCAGTCCCGGACAGATGAATGAGCAGTTCTTC. Translating gives CASSPGQMNEQFF. Based on the CDR3 plus reference TRBV7-9 and TRBJ2-1, the full variable domain is DTGVSQNPRHKITKRGQNVTFRCDPISEHNRLYWYRQTLGQGPEFLTYFQNEAQLEKSRLLSDRFSAERPKGSFSTLEIQRTEQGDSAMYLCASSPGQMNEQFFGPGTRLTVL.

The rearrangement uses TRBV5-1 and TRBJ1-6; TRBD1 might be the D (6 bases). V lost 0 bases and J 7 bases, leaving 14 bases between the germline ends. Looked up from germline, CDR1 is SGHRS and CDR2 is YFSETQ. The CDR3 spans 16 residues. This CDR3 reads CASSLGTTGSNSPLHF. The CDR3 DNA is TGCGCCAGCAGCTTGGGGACAACAGGGAGCAATTCACCCCTCCACTTT.

Only a few counts were recorded for this clone. The chain uses TRBV6-6 and TRBJ2-7; the match to TRBD1 covers 8 bases. The germline gives CDR1 MNHNY, CDR2 SVGAGI (reference sequence). This CDR3 spans 13 amino acids. Trimming cost V 6 bases and J 9 bases; bases outside gene matches: 10. The CDR3 coding sequence is TGTGCCAGCAGGAGGGGGACAGGTGCTATGCAGTACTTC. It translates to CASRRGTGAMQYF.

The chain employs TRBV5-1 and TRBJ2-7; 7 bases are shared with TRBD2. Trimming at V came to 0 bases and at J to 3 bases, leaving 6 bases not matched to a gene. The CDR3 contains 15 residues. CDR1 is SGHRS and CDR2 is YFSETQ in the germline V gene. CDR3 nucleotides: TGCGCCAGCAGCTTGGTGGGAGGGAACGTCTACGAGCAGTACTTC. Amino acids: CASSLVGGNVYEQYF.

This clone was counted between two and nine times. The chain is built from TRBV5-1 and TRBJ2-5; the match to TRBD2 covers 11 bases. Germline trimming cut 2 bases from V and 4 bases from J; bases unmatched to any gene: 4. The germline V gene has CDR1 SGHRS and CDR2 YFSETQ. The CDR3 totals 15 residues. The CDR3 nucleotides read TGCGCCAGCAGCTTTAATAGCGGGAGGGCAGAGACCCAGTACTTC. It codes for CASSFNSGRAETQYF.

V usage is TRBV18 and J usage is TRBJ2-5; 12 bases map to TRBD2. The germline gives CDR1 KGHSH, CDR2 LQKENI. The CDR3 runs to 15 residues. Trimming removed 3 bases from V and 4 bases from J; junction bases left unmatched: 3. The CDR3 reads CASSPGTSGLETQYF. The CDR3 DNA is TGTGCCAGCTCACCCGGGACTAGCGGGCTAGAGACCCAGTACTTC.

The chain carries TRBV10-1 and TRBJ2-1, with D unresolved. This CDR3 spans 12 amino acids. Trimming stripped 8 bases from V and 0 bases from J, with 5 bases between. In germline, CDR1 is WNHNN, CDR2 SYGVQD (reference sequence). As DNA, the CDR3 is TGCGCCAGCCAAAACTCCTACAATGAGCAGTTCTTC. This translates into CASQNSYNEQFF.

This chain connects TRBV6-1 to TRBJ2-3; TRBD2 might be the D (6 bases). Germline V gene lookup returns CDR1 MNHNS and CDR2 SASEGT. The CDR3 consists of 13 residues. The V and J ends lost 5 bases and 5 bases respectively, with 11 bases between them. Here the CDR3 DNA reads TGTGCCAGCAGTCCCCAGGGAGGAGATACGCAGTATTTT. This gives the protein CASSPQGGDTQYF.

The chain is built from TRBV6-5 and TRBJ2-3; a possible D gene is TRBD2 (5 bases). Germline V gene data show CDR1 as MNHEY and CDR2 as SVGAGI. The CDR3 spans 15 residues. Trimming took 5 bases from V and 0 from J, leaving 12 bases between them. CDR3 DNA: TGTGCCAGCAGTAGCGCGGGCCGTAGCACAGATACGCAGTATTTT. Its translation: CASSSAGRSTDTQYF.

The gene calls are TRBV5-1 and TRBJ2-3; 7 bases fit TRBD2. CDR1 is SGHRS, CDR2 YFSETQ, per germline. Losses at the gene ends were 0 bases for V and 0 bases for J; bases not matched to a gene: 4. This CDR3 has 16 amino acids. CDR3 in amino acids: CASSLGASGSTDTQYF. CDR3 in DNA: TGCGCCAGCAGCTTGGGGGCTAGCGGTAGCACAGATACGCAGTATTTT.

This clone has more than one count but fewer than ten. This chain connects TRBV18 to TRBJ1-2; a possible D gene is TRBD1 (5 bases). This CDR3 has 14 amino acids. Germline CDR1 and CDR2: KGHSH and LQKENI. V shed 6 bases and J shed 0 bases, with 11 bases lying between them. The CDR3 sequence: CASSLSDTNYGYTF. CDR3 in DNA: TGTGCCAGCTCCCTATCGGACACTAACTATGGCTACACCTTC.

V usage is TRBV9 and J usage is TRBJ2-7; tentative D call: TRBD1 (6 bases). From germline, CDR1 is SGDLS and CDR2 YYNGEE. Trimming cost V 6 bases and J 5 bases, with 15 bases left between them. The CDR3 sequence is 13 residues long. CDR3 DNA sequence: TGTGCCAGCAACAAACAGGGTTTCGACGAGCAGTACTTC. Protein sequence: CASNKQGFDEQYF.

This clone was seen a handful of times. The V and J genes are TRBV6-5 and TRBJ2-7; TRBD1 agrees at 8 bases. Germline CDR1 and CDR2: MNHEY and SVGAGI. The CDR3 is 14 residues long. Trimming removed 5 bases from V and 3 bases from J; junction bases left unmatched: 6. CDR3 DNA sequence: TGTGCCAGCAGTCCCGGGACAGGAGACTACGAGCAGTACTTC. Protein: CASSPGTGDYEQYF.

This clone has more than one count but fewer than ten. V gene TRBV30 combines with J gene TRBJ2-5, with TRBD2 as a possible D gene (6 bases). The germline V gene encodes CDR1 GTSNPN and CDR2 SVGIG (reference sequence). Trimming took 1 base from V and 4 from J, leaving 10 bases between them. The CDR3 runs 13 residues. The CDR3 DNA is TGTGCCTGGAGTGGCGGGGAGTTAGAGACCCAGTACTTC. This encodes CAWSGGELETQYF.

This clone showed up just once. Germline and junction disagree at one end, which may indicate a read error. This same CDR3 is encoded by further DNA sequences in the sample. The chain employs TRBV25-1 and TRBJ1-1, with 12 bases aligning to TRBD1. This CDR3 comprises 16 residues. Germline V CDR1 and CDR2: MGHDK, SYGVNS. The CDR3 spells CASRQPGQGACTEAFF. The CDR3 DNA follows: TGTGCCAGCAGACAACCGGGACAGGGGGCATGCACTGAAGCCTTCTTT. The whole variable domain, remainder taken from reference TRBV25-1 and TRBJ1-1, is EADIYQTPRYLVIGTGKKITLECSQTMGHDKMYWYQQDPGMELHLIHYSYGVNSTEKGDLSSESTVSRIRTEHFPLTLESARPSHTSQYLCASRQPGQGACTEAFFGQGTRLTVV.

The genes are TRBV18 and TRBJ2-7, with D hard to call. The CDR3 has 12 amino acids. V lost 5 bases and J lost 0, with 5 bases in between. Germline CDR1 reads KGHSH; CDR2 reads LQKENI. The CDR3 coding sequence is TGTGCCAGCTCATCCTCCTCCTACGAGCAGTACTTC. Encoded protein: CASSSSSYEQYF.

A few counts support this clone. This CDR3 is CASSLQGTNKNIQYF. The DNA of the CDR3 is TGTGCCAGCAGTTTGCAGGGGACGAACAAAAACATTCAGTACTTC. The rearrangement links TRBV6-6 to TRBJ2-4; TRBD1 might be the D (6 bases). This CDR3 has 15 amino acids. Looked up from germline, CDR1 is MNHNY and CDR2 is SVGAGI (reference sequence). Trimming took off 4 bases at V and 3 bases at J, with 13 bases between the two ends.

The DNA for the CDR3 is TGTGCCATCAGCCTAACAGGGGGCGGAACAGATACGCAGTATTTT. Its translation: CAISLTGGGTDTQYF. This sequence joins TRBV10-3 and TRBJ2-3; 9 bases map to TRBD1. The CDR3 consists of 15 residues. The germline CDR1 and CDR2 sequences are ENHRY and SYGVKD. V shed 6 bases, J shed 3 bases, and the junction held 7 bases outside the gene matches.

This clone was detected only a few times. The V and J genes are TRBV25-1 and TRBJ1-2, with D unresolved. The germline CDR1 and CDR2 sequences are MGHDK and SYGVNS. The CDR3 sequence is 14 residues long. The V end was cut by 6 bases, the J end by 8 bases, with 19 bases between. The CDR3 bases are TGTGCCAGCAGACCTAACGTTGCTCCCATGGGCTACACCTTC. Its translation: CASRPNVAPMGYTF.

This clone was detected a few times. The V and J genes are TRBV5-1 and TRBJ2-7; D unclear. Trimming stripped 1 base from V and 4 bases from J, with 6 bases between. CDR1 SGHRS and CDR2 YFSETQ come from the germline V gene. This CDR3 is built from 12 residues. CDR3 in DNA: TGCGCCAGCAGCTTGACCGGGTACGAGCAGTACTTC. Translation gives CASSLTGYEQYF.

This chain joins TRBV30 and TRBJ2-5, with 8 bases identical to TRBD1. The CDR3 contains 13 residues. Trimming cost V 5 bases and J 5 bases; bases outside gene matches: 7. Germline V gene sequence: CDR1 GTSNPN, CDR2 SVGIG (reference sequence). The CDR3 here is CAWGGQGRETQYF. CDR3 DNA sequence: TGTGCCTGGGGAGGACAGGGTCGGGAGACCCAGTACTTC.